The following is a TCR beta chain sequence with its context. Its target antigen remains unknown. The record has no base qualities; no much larger clone is one base away. Whole blood was collected in K2EDTA tubes by collaborating institutions according to the institutions' own protocols. For TCRbeta analysis, collaborators shipped samples in one of three forms: frozen whole blood, isolated PBMCs, or DNA extracted from either of those sample types. Sequences SGHVS (CDR1) and FNYEAQ (CDR2) are obtained from the germline V gene. Trimming takes 1 base from V and 0 bases from J, and the germline ends sit 8 bases apart. The CDR3 runs 15 amino acids, cysteine and phenylalanine included. Of all the DNA, just the CDR3 is kept, 45 bases in frame from base 1. The immunoSEQ Assay, a bias-controlled multiplex PCR, was used to amplify TCRbeta CDR3 regions from genomic DNA. Per the authors' processing: The number of nucleated cells in each sample was estimated by amplification of reference gene primers within the assay. To quantify the absolute abundance of each unique TCRbeta CDR3 rearrangement, sequence reads were collapsed and filtered. For each sample, productive Simpson clonality was calculated as the square root of Simpson's diversity index over productive rearrangements. As stored in TCRdb, this immuneACCESS dataset retains in-frame rearrangements with V and J assigned. A fraction of the clones does not appear; measured against another copy, unresolved V genes explain less than half of the discrepancy, and the remainder lacks a known reason. That table supplies the V and J calls and clone size; D and trimming were determined from the DNA. This sample has about 180,000 clones in its table, and 80% of those were observed once. The ten largest account for approximately 7% of the sample.

The sample belongs to a study of blood T cell repertoires in COVID-19 (dated by TCRdb to 2019 to 2021). As for the study more broadly: Samples covering the acute and convalescent phases of COVID-19 were provided by collaborators in the United States, Italy and Spain. The dataset comprised deeply sampled blood TCRbeta repertoires from subjects exposed to, actively infected with, or recovered from COVID-19. Where available, HLA class I and class II types were obtained from metadata supplied by the sample provider rather than from assay-based typing. The repertoires were released in a freely available public database intended as a resource for research on the immune response to SARS-CoV-2. Samples came from the ongoing ImmuneRACE study (first 160 participants) plus 1,254 subjects from 6 global collaborators. The prospective study material was composed of cDNA or gDNA derived from T cells, B-cell-depleted T cells, or PBMCs. Nearly every sample came with metadata listing a de-identified subject ID, COVID-19 status, age in years and sex.

The paper as a whole reports these results and caveats: Clinical and demographic metadata were provided uncurated, with the amount varying by source and participant.

Sequenced input: peripheral blood. The sequence joins TRBV7-6 to TRBJ2-3, with TRBD1 as a weak D call on 5 bases. The sequence was collected from a man between 65 and 80 years old with active or convalescent COVID-19. The base sequence is TGTGCCAGCAGCTTAGTTAGGGGAAGCACAGATACGCAGTATTTT. Its translation reads: CASSLVRGSTDTQYF.